This TCR beta chain was observed in a study of blood T cell repertoires in COVID-19. The wider study: Sites across the United States, Italy and Spain contributed samples from acute and convalescent COVID-19.

Produced via immunoSEQ multiplex PCR; TCRdb's table is partial and in-frame only. This sample has tens of thousands of clones, with 90% found just once. Germline V gene data show CDR1 as SGHAT and CDR2 as FQNNGV. V was clipped by 4 bases and J by 6 bases, with 16 bases between them. The CDR3 is 14 amino acids. The sequencing sample was made of peripheral blood. The chain is built from TRBV11-2 and TRBJ2-7; weak D call: TRBD2 (5 bases). The source is a man aged 50 to 60 with acute or convalescent COVID-19. The CDR3 sequence is CASSWTDWAGEQYF. Here the CDR3 DNA reads TGTGCCAGCAGCTGGACGGACTGGGCAGGCGAGCAGTACTTC.